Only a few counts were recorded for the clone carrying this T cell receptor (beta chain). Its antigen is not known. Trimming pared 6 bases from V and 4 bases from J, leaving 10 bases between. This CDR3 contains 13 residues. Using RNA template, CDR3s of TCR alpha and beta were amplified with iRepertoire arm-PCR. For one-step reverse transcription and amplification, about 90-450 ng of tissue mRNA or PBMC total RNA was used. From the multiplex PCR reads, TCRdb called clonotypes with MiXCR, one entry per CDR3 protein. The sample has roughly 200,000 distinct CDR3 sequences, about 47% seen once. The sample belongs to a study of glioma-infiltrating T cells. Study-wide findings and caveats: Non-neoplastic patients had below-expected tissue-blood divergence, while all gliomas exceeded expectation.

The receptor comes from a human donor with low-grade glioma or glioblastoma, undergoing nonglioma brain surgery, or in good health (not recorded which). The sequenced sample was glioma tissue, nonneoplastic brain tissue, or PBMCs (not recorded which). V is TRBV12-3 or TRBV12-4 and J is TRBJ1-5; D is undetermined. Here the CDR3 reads CASREEGNQPQHF. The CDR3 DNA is TGTGCCAGCAGGGAAGAAGGGAATCAGCCCCAGCATTTT.